This T cell receptor (beta chain) was documented in a study of cytomegalovirus exposure and HLA in healthy donors. Findings of the study overall: The study dropped some indistinguishable V segments, TRBV6-2 and TRBV6-3 among them. There was a cluster of highly shared sequence variants that was likely a sequencing artifact. What a later analysis showed was that several of the most significant clusters appeared linked to common viral pathogens.

Note on this clone: The target antigen is unknown.

The PCR employed 60 Vbeta primers together with 13 Jbeta primers. Original handling: An analysis performed later counted 70 million to 90 million unique TCR beta chains (approximately 12 million of them shared). Profiled with immunoSEQ multiplex PCR; TCRdb holds only in-frame clones, not every one. V and J calls and clone size come straight from that table; D and trimming were deduced from the DNA. Of some 140,000 clones detected, 70% to 80% appear once; the ten largest clones hold roughly 2.3%. V was clipped by 4 bases and J by 5 bases; unmatched bases: 4. Germline V gene lookup returns CDR1 MNHEY and CDR2 SVGAGI. The CDR3 length is 13 residues.

V usage is TRBV6-5 and J usage is TRBJ1-2, with TRBD1 matching over 7 bases. The source material was PBMCs. The TCR originated in a man between 25 and 39 years old in good health and CMV-seronegative. The CDR3 DNA is TGTGCCAGCAGTTGGGGACAGCTATATGGCTACACCTTC. Translating it yields CASSWGQLYGYTF.